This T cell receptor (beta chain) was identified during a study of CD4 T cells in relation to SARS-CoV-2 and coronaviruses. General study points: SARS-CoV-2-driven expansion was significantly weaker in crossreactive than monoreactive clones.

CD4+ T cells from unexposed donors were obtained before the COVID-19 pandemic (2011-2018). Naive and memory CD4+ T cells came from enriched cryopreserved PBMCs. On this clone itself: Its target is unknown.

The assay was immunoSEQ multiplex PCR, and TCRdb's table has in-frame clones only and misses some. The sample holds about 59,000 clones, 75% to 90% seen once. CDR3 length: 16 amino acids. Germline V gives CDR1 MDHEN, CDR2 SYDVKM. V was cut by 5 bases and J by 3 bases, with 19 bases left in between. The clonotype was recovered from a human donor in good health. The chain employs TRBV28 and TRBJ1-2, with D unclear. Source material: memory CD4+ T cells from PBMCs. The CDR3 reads CASSPSAIQIDYGYTF. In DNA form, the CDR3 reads TGTGCCAGCAGTCCGTCGGCGATACAGATAGACTATGGCTACACCTTC.